These 23 T cell receptor beta chains were all obtained from the same sample, sequenced in a study of blood T cell repertoires in COVID-19. Here immunoSEQ multiplex PCR was the method, and the copy in TCRdb shows in-frame clones only, minus some. The table shows around 190,000 clones, with roughly three quarters occurring only once. Sample: peripheral blood. The receptors come from a woman between 45 and 60 years old with active or convalescent COVID-19.

The chain joins TRBV6-1 to TRBJ2-1; TRBD2 agrees at 11 bases. The V gene's germline CDR1 is MNHNS and CDR2 SASEGT. The V and J ends lost 1 base and 4 bases, in that order; junction bases with no gene match: 6. CDR3 length: 17 amino acids. The DNA for the CDR3 is TGTGCCAGCAGTGAAGAACTAGCGGGAGTCTTATACAATGAGCAGTTCTTC. Encoded protein: CASSEELAGVLYNEQFF.

The rearrangement uses TRBV28 and TRBJ1-3; D is perhaps TRBD1 (6 bases). Trimming shortened V by 8 bases and J by 0 bases, and 14 bases separated the two germline ends. The length of the CDR3 is 15 residues. Germline values: CDR1 MDHEN, CDR2 SYDVKM. CDR3 coding DNA: TGTGCCAGCTGGGGGGGGCTGTACTCTGGAAACACCATATATTTT. Protein sequence: CASWGGLYSGNTIYF.

V usage is TRBV9 and J usage is TRBJ1-1; TRBD1 aligns across 10 bases. V was clipped by 0 bases and J by 8 bases; unmatched bases: 4. CDR3 length equals 14 residues. Per the germline V gene, CDR1 is SGDLS and CDR2 is YYNGEE. The CDR3 spells CASSVVTGGLEAFF. The CDR3 DNA reads as TGTGCCAGCAGCGTAGTGACAGGGGGCCTCGAAGCTTTCTTT.

This clone was detected only a few times. The genes are TRBV30 and TRBJ2-3, with a tentative D call TRBD1 (6 bases). CDR3 length equals 13 residues. Germline V gene lookup returns CDR1 GTSNPN and CDR2 SVGIG (reference sequence). V was clipped by 3 bases and J by 4 bases, with 11 bases between them. CDR3 residues: CAWRPSGADTQYF. The CDR3 bases are TGTGCCTGGAGACCTTCAGGGGCAGATACGCAGTATTTT.

The chain has TRBV2 and TRBJ1-4; TRBD1 agrees at 7 bases. The V and J ends lost 6 bases and 2 bases, in that order; junction bases with no gene match: 6. Germline CDR1 and CDR2: SNHLY and FYNNEI. The CDR3 is made up of 15 amino acids. The CDR3 here is CASSLTQGTNEKLFF. The CDR3 DNA reads as TGTGCCAGCAGCCTAACACAGGGGACTAATGAAAAACTGTTTTTT.

The chain is built from TRBV7-2 and TRBJ2-7; TRBD1 might be the D (5 bases). This CDR3 has 13 residues. V shed 4 bases and J shed 5 bases, with 12 bases lying between them. Germline V gives CDR1 SGHTA, CDR2 FQGNSA. The CDR3 loop reads CASSSYRPNEQYF. In DNA form, the CDR3 reads TGTGCCAGCAGCTCGTACAGGCCCAACGAGCAGTACTTC.

The chain combines TRBV6-5 with TRBJ1-6; maybe TRBD1 (6 bases). The V end was cut by 2 bases, the J end by 6 bases, with 11 bases between. There are 15 residues in the CDR3. The V gene's germline CDR1 is MNHEY and CDR2 SVGAGI. CDR3 sequence (DNA): TGTGCCAGCAGTTACCAACAGGGTATTAATTCACCCCTCCACTTT. Translating gives CASSYQQGINSPLHF.

This clone was found many times. The chain is built from TRBV2 and TRBJ1-4; maybe TRBD1 (5 bases). With 6 bases removed from V and 2 bases from J, the gap between germline ends came to 16 bases. Per germline, CDR1 SNHLY and CDR2 FYNNEI. CDR3 size: 16 residues. The CDR3, as DNA: TGTGCCAGCAGACTCCCCAGGGTTCTGACTAATGAAAAACTGTTTTTT. This translates into CASRLPRVLTNEKLFF.

J is TRBJ2-3 and V is TRBV15; D might be TRBD1 (6 bases). CDR3 length: 17 amino acids. Trimming cost V 3 bases and J 7 bases, with 23 bases left between them. Germline V CDR1 and CDR2: LNHNV, YYDKDF (reference sequence). In nucleotides, the CDR3 is TGTGCCACCAGCAGGGATCGTGGACAGAACAACCTATATACGCAGTATTTT. Its protein is CATSRDRGQNNLYTQYF.

V is TRBV5-5 and J is TRBJ1-2; D gene unclear. The V gene's germline CDR1 is SGHKS and CDR2 YYEKEE (reference sequence). The CDR3 sequence is 15 residues long. V lost 2 bases to trimming and J lost 1 base, with 12 bases between them. The CDR3 spells CASSFKLVFNYGYTF. In DNA, the CDR3 is TGTGCCAGCAGCTTCAAGCTGGTTTTTAACTATGGCTACACCTTC.

This chain links TRBV4-3 with TRBJ2-1, with 15 bases matching TRBD2. The CDR3 is made up of 19 amino acids. Losses at the gene ends were 0 bases for V and 3 bases for J; bases not matched to a gene: 6. Germline V gene lookup returns CDR1 LGHNA and CDR2 YSLEER. The CDR3 loop is CASSQDSGLAGGRYNEQFF. The CDR3 nucleotides are TGCGCCAGCAGCCAAGATTCAGGACTAGCGGGAGGGCGCTACAATGAGCAGTTCTTC.

This chain's CDR3 is CASSDSNKEITYEQYF. For the CDR3, the DNA is TGTGCCAGCAGTGACTCGAATAAGGAGATCACCTACGAGCAGTACTTC. The chain combines TRBV6-4 with TRBJ2-7; D not certain. Germline V lookup: CDR1 MRHNA, CDR2 SNTAGT. V was cut by 0 bases and J by 2 bases, with 14 bases left in between. The CDR3 runs 16 residues.

J is TRBJ2-4 and V is TRBV7-9; D is perhaps TRBD2 (5 bases). The CDR3 loop spans 14 amino acids. Trimming took 1 base from V and 3 from J, leaving 7 bases between them. Germline V lookup: CDR1 SEHNR, CDR2 FQNEAQ (reference sequence). The DNA for the CDR3 is TGTGCCAGCAGCTTAGGGGGAGTCAAAAACATTCAGTACTTC. It codes for CASSLGGVKNIQYF.

This chain connects TRBV27 to TRBJ1-6; 7 bases are shared with TRBD1. The CDR3 sequence is 17 residues long. CDR1 is MNHEY, CDR2 SMNVEV, per germline (reference sequence). Trimming cost V 0 bases and J 1 base; bases outside gene matches: 3. This chain's CDR3 is CASSLSRDSSYNSPLHF. The DNA of the CDR3 is TGTGCCAGCAGTTTATCCAGGGACAGTTCCTATAATTCACCCCTCCACTTT.

The chain joins TRBV7-2 to TRBJ1-3; 7 bases map to TRBD1. Looked up from germline, CDR1 is SGHTA and CDR2 is FQGNSA. The CDR3 has 14 residues. The ends lost 5 bases at V and 0 bases at J; junction bases unmatched: 1. The CDR3 DNA is TGTGCCAGCAGCCGGGACAGCTCTGGAAACACCATATATTTT. Amino acids: CASSRDSSGNTIYF.

The chain combines TRBV18 with TRBJ2-1; 14 bases agree with TRBD2. From germline, CDR1 is KGHSH and CDR2 LQKENI. The ends lost 6 bases at V and 5 bases at J; junction bases unmatched: 12. CDR3 size: 18 residues. The CDR3 sequence: CASSRQTSGGARDNEQFF. DNA of the CDR3: TGTGCCAGCTCCCGGCAGACTAGCGGGGGGGCCCGGGACAATGAGCAGTTCTTC.

This clone appeared a single time. This chain links TRBV9 with TRBJ2-3; 10 bases fit TRBD2. The CDR3 extends over 16 amino acids. Germline-derived CDR1 and CDR2 are SGDLS and YYNGEE. Unmatched junction bases numbered 4, after V lost 1 base and J lost 2 bases. The CDR3 coding sequence is TGTGCCAGCAGCGTATCTAGCGGGAGTATCACAGATACGCAGTATTTT. Residues: CASSVSSGSITDTQYF.

The chain joins TRBV10-1 to TRBJ1-5; D is undetermined. Germline V gives CDR1 WNHNN, CDR2 SYGVQD (reference sequence). The CDR3 totals 13 residues. V lost 7 bases and J lost 2, with 9 bases in between. Here the CDR3 reads CASMNYRNQPQHF. As DNA, the CDR3 is TGCGCCAGCATGAACTACCGCAATCAGCCCCAGCATTTT.

The genes are TRBV7-6 and TRBJ2-7; a weak D match, TRBD1 (5 bases). The ends were cut back, 1 base at V and 4 bases at J, with 14 bases in the middle. This CDR3 comprises 15 residues. CDR1 is SGHVS and CDR2 is FNYEAQ in the germline V gene. CDR3 amino acids: CASSLEMGLGYEQYF. The DNA of the CDR3 is TGTGCCAGCAGCTTAGAAATGGGGCTTGGGTACGAGCAGTACTTC.

The V call is TRBV9, the J call TRBJ2-5, with 7 bases identical to TRBD1. J lost 5 bases, V lost 2 bases, and 3 bases had no gene match. Germline lookup yields CDR1 SGDLS and CDR2 YYNGEE. The CDR3 is made up of 13 amino acids. CDR3: CASSVGTAETQYF. The CDR3 DNA reads TGTGCCAGCAGCGTCGGGACAGCGGAGACCCAGTACTTC. Using reference TRBV9 and TRBJ2-5 for the parts outside the CDR3, the full variable domain is DSGVTQTPKHLITATGQRVTLRCSPRSGDLSVYWYQQSLDQGLQFLIQYYNGEERAKGNILERFSAQQFPDLHSELNLSSLELGDSALYFCASSVGTAETQYFGPGTRLLVL.

This chain connects TRBV7-7 to TRBJ2-5; 7 bases match TRBD2. CDR3 size: 16 residues. The germline CDR1 and CDR2 sequences are SSHAT and FNYEAQ (reference sequence). CDR3 sequence: CAPAVAGDYSTETQYF. CDR3 sequence (DNA): TGTGCTCCTGCGGTGGCCGGGGACTACTCCACGGAGACCCAGTACTTC.

This clone has a single count. J is TRBJ1-1 and V is TRBV11-2, with 9 bases matching TRBD1. Germline trimming cut 2 bases from V and 5 bases from J; bases unmatched to any gene: 6. The germline CDR1 and CDR2 sequences are SGHAT and FQNNGV. The CDR3 covers 15 residues. DNA of the CDR3: TGTGCCAGCAGCTTAAGCGGGACAGGGATAACTGAAGCTTTCTTT. Its protein product is CASSLSGTGITEAFF.

The chain carries TRBV27 and TRBJ2-1, with TRBD2 identical over 9 bases. V gave up 5 bases and J gave up 7 bases; unmatched junction bases: 9. Germline assignment: CDR1 MNHEY and CDR2 SMNVEV (reference sequence). CDR3 length equals 15 residues. The CDR3 nucleotides are TGTGCCAGCAGTAAGCAGCGGGAGGTAGGAAATGAGCAGTTCTTC. Translated: CASSKQREVGNEQFF.